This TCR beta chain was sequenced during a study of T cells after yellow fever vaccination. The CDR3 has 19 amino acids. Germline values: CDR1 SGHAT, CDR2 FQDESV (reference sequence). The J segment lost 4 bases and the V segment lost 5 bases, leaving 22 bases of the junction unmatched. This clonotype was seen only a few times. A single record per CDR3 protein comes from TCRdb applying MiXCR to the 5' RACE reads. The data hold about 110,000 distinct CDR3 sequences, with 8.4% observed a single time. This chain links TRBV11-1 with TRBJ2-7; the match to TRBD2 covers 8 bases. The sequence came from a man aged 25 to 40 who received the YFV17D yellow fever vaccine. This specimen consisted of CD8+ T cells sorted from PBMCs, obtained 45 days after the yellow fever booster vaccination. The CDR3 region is CASSLSVAFGGTRQYEQYF. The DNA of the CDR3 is TGTGCCAGCAGCCTCTCCGTCGCATTTGGAGGGACTAGACAGTACGAGCAGTACTTC.